Listed below are T cell receptor beta chains from one sample, sequenced in a study of shared clonotypes between healthy human individuals. Assay used: immunoSEQ multiplex PCR; TCRdb lists only in-frame clones, some missing. The sample carries 550,000 to 800,000 clones, roughly 70% recorded once. The sequenced sample was memory CD4+ T cells sorted from blood. These receptors were collected from a woman in her 30s in good health. CDR3s leave out the opening cysteine and the closing phenylalanine or tryptophan. Each record gives: V gene, J gene, CDR3 protein.

TRBV4-2	TRBJ2-7	ASSQDRGGSYEQY
TRBV2	TRBJ2-7	ASTTLAGDSEQY
TRBV2	TRBJ2-4	ASSGLGAKNIQY
TRBV28	TRBJ1-6	ASISQGGDSPLH
TRBV6-6	TRBJ1-2	ASSYLQGTDGYT
TRBV28	TRBJ1-5	ASRGQDLHSNQPQH
TRBV28	TRBJ2-1	ASSLLAKDEQF
TRBV11-2	TRBJ2-5	ASSPVRGAGVGGETQY
TRBV27	TRBJ2-3	ASSPSGRGPDTQY
TRBV29-1	TRBJ1-2	SVDRDSNYGYT
TRBV7-3	TRBJ2-1	ASSLTYYNEQF
TRBV19	TRBJ1-3	ASIPGPGQGRSDGNTIY
TRBV4-2	TRBJ1-1	ASSPGQSDTEAF
TRBV6-5	TRBJ2-1	ASRVGGRTYNEQF
TRBV5-4	TRBJ2-1	ASSPGPGVILNEQF
TRBV10-3	TRBJ1-2	AISPGVENGYT
TRBV28	TRBJ2-7	ASSPRYEQY
TRBV18	TRBJ2-2	ASSVVSNTGELF
TRBV19	TRBJ2-7	ASSMVDGYEQY
TRBV29-1	TRBJ2-1	SVRSGSNEQF
TRBV6-4	TRBJ2-1	ASRGPGAEQF
TRBV5-5	TRBJ1-1	ASSSIAGNTEAF
TRBV30	TRBJ2-1	AWSPPGLAGNEQF
TRBV6-5	TRBJ2-1	ASSSPGGTVNEQF
TRBV18	TRBJ2-7	ASSPTTGTFVHEQY
TRBV27	TRBJ2-7	ASSPLRDRGEQY
TRBV10-2	TRBJ1-5	ASSELASAQH
TRBV7-2	TRBJ2-7	ASSLSPAGISYEQY
TRBV6-5	TRBJ2-2	ASILTGNTGELF
TRBV7-8	TRBJ2-2	ASSLRTGTNTGELF
TRBV6-8	TRBJ2-5	ASSGREASGLRRETQY
TRBV10-1	TRBJ2-7	ASSEYRQNYEQY
TRBV6-5	TRBJ1-5	ASSYSFRDQPQH
TRBV6-1	TRBJ1-3	ASRAGTGRNTIY
TRBV30	TRBJ2-5	AWKGGLRETQY
TRBV28	TRBJ1-2	ASSSAGTANYGYT
TRBV10-3	TRBJ1-5	AISESLTGLGNQPQH
TRBV11-1	TRBJ2-7	ASSLLAGGYEQY
TRBV18	TRBJ2-7	ASSSQVYEQY
TRBV10-1	TRBJ2-7	ASSERTGLGEQY
TRBV15	TRBJ1-1	ATSPDRAVNTEAF
TRBV19	TRBJ2-5	ASSISRVETQY
TRBV30	TRBJ1-3	AWSRGGDGNTIY
TRBV6-4	TRBJ1-6	ASSDSAGSPLH
TRBV5-1	TRBJ2-1	ASSLGDRVEQF
TRBV7-9	TRBJ1-1	ASRGLNTEAF